Following are 6 T cell receptor beta chains from one sample sequenced in a study of blood T cell repertoires in COVID-19 (dated by TCRdb to 2020 to 2021). The library was built by means of the immunoSEQ multiplex PCR assay. Imported from immuneACCESS, the table was reduced by TCRdb to in-frame sequences with V and J called. These copies leave out some clones; in studies compared against another copy, an unresolved V gene accounts for under half, and the cause of the remainder is not known. The sample table lists approximately 120,000 clones, about 80% of them with a count of one. The ten largest account for 37% of the sample. The specimen was peripheral blood. These receptors were taken from a man in his forties or fifties with active or convalescent COVID-19.

V is TRBV27 and J is TRBJ1-1; no firm D call. CDR1 is MNHEY and CDR2 is SMNVEV in the germline V gene (reference sequence). This CDR3 has 13 amino acids. Trimming took 3 bases from V and 4 from J, leaving 9 bases between them. CDR3 sequence: CASSFRVGTEAFF. CDR3 nucleotides: TGTGCCAGCAGTTTCCGGGTTGGCACTGAAGCTTTCTTT.

The gene calls are TRBV9 and TRBJ2-1; 8 positions match TRBD2. CDR1 and CDR2 from the germline V gene are SGDLS and YYNGEE. This CDR3 is 12 amino acids long. Trimming at V came to 4 bases and at J to 9 bases, leaving 3 bases not matched to a gene. As DNA, the CDR3 is TGTGCCAGCAGCATTACTAGCGGTGAGCAGTTCTTC. Translation: CASSITSGEQFF.

V usage is TRBV6-5 and J usage is TRBJ2-2, with D maybe TRBD1 (6 bases). The CDR3 length is 15 residues. Trimming pared 6 bases from V and 10 bases from J, leaving 21 bases between. Germline values: CDR1 MNHEY, CDR2 SVGAGI. The CDR3 DNA sequence: TGTGCCAGCAGGCGAGAAATCCAGGGGAGCCAGGAGCTGTTTTTT. The encoded protein is CASRREIQGSQELFF.

This clone has only one observation. The V and J genes are TRBV30 and TRBJ1-2, with 7 bases lining up with TRBD1. From germline, CDR1 is GTSNPN and CDR2 SVGIG (reference sequence). The CDR3 spans 14 residues. Trimming removed 8 bases from V and 8 bases from J; junction bases left unmatched: 17. CDR3 residues: CALNMGQKDRGYTF. The DNA of the CDR3 is TGTGCCCTCAACATGGGACAGAAAGATCGGGGCTACACCTTC.

This clone came up a few times. The chain has TRBV9 and TRBJ1-2, with 7 nucleotides matching TRBD1. This CDR3 has 14 residues. CDR1 and CDR2 (germline): SGDLS, YYNGEE. J lost 3 bases, V lost 4 bases, and 6 bases had no gene match. CDR3: CASSQTGFDYGYTF. CDR3 in DNA: TGTGCCAGCAGCCAGACAGGGTTCGACTATGGCTACACCTTC.

The chain is built from TRBV11-2 and TRBJ2-7, with 10 bases matching TRBD1. The CDR3 spans 15 residues. Looked up from germline, CDR1 is SGHAT and CDR2 is FQNNGV. Trimming took 5 bases from V and 5 from J; bases not matched to a gene: 9. For the CDR3, the DNA is TGTGCCAGCAGCACCCCCGGGACAGGGGACCACGAGCAGTACTTC. This encodes CASSTPGTGDHEQYF.